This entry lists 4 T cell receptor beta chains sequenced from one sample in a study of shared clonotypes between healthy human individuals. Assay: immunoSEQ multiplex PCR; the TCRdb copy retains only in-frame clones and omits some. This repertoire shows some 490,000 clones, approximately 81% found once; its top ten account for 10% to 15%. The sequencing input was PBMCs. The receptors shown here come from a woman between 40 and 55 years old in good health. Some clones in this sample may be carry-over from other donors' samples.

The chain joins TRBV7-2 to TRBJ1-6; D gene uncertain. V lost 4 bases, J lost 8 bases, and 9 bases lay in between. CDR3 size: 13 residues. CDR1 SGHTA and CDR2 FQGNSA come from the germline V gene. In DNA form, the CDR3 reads TGTGCCAGCAGCTCCACCGGGGATTCACCCCTCCACTTT. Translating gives CASSSTGDSPLHF.

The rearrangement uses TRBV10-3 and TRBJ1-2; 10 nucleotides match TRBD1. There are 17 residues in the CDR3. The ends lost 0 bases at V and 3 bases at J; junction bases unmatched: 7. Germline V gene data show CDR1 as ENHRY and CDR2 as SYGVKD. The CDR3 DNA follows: TGTGCCATCAGTGAGTCCCTCGACAGGGGGCGCGACTATGGCTACACCTTC. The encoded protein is CAISESLDRGRDYGYTF.

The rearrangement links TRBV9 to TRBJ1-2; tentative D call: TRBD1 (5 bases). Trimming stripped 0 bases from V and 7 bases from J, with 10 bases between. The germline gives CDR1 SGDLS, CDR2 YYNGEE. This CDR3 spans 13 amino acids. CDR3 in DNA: TGTGCCAGCAGCGTAGGGGGGGTCAGTGGCTACACCTTC. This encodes CASSVGGVSGYTF.

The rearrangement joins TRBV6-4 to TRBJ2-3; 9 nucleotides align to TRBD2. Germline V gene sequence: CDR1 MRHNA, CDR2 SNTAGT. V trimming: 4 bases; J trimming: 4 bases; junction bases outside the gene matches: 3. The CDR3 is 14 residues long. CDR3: CASSGGRAADTQYF. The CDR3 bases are TGTGCCAGCAGTGGCGGGAGGGCCGCAGATACGCAGTATTTT.